The text below deals with one TCR beta chain. This record comes from a study of blood T cell repertoires in COVID-19. This table comes from immunoSEQ multiplex PCR, and its TCRdb copy is limited to in-frame clones, with some not included. The data show approximately 280,000 clones, about 89% seen once. Sequenced: peripheral blood. The sequence derives from a man aged 40-55 years with acute or convalescent COVID-19.

As DNA, the CDR3 is TGTGCCAGCAGTTACTCGGCGGGGCGGTCTAACTATGGCTACACCTTC. It translates to CASSYSAGRSNYGYTF. V usage is TRBV6-5 and J usage is TRBJ1-2, with D possibly matching TRBD1 (5 bases). This CDR3 spans 16 amino acids. CDR1 and CDR2 from the germline V gene are MNHEY and SVGAGI. The ends were cut back, 0 bases at V and 0 bases at J, with 11 bases in the middle.